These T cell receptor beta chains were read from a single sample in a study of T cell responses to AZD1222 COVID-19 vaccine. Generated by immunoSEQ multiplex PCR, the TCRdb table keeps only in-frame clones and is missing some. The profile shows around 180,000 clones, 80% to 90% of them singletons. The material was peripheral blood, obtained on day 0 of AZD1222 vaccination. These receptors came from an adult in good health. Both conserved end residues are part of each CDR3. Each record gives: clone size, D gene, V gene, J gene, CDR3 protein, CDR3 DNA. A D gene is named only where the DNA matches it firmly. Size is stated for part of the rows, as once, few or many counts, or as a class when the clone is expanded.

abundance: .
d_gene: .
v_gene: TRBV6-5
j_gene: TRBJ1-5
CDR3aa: CASSYESGYNQPQHF
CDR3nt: TGTGCCAGCAGTTACGAATCAGGGTACAATCAGCCCCAGCATTTT

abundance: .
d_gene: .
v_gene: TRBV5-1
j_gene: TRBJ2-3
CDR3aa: CASSLDLTDTQYF
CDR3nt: TGCGCCAGCAGCCTGGACCTCACAGATACGCAGTATTTT

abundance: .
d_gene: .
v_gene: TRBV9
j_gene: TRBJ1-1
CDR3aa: CASSVAWGMDTEAFF
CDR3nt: TGTGCCAGCAGCGTAGCCTGGGGTATGGACACTGAAGCTTTCTTT

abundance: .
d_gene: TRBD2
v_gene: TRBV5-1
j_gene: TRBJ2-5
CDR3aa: CASSLGLAGGQETQYF
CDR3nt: TGCGCCAGCAGCCTCGGACTAGCGGGGGGTCAAGAGACCCAGTACTTC

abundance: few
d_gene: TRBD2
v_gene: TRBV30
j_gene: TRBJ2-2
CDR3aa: CAWSSGGAGELFF
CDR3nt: TGTGCCTGGAGTTCTGGGGGGGCCGGGGAGCTGTTTTTT

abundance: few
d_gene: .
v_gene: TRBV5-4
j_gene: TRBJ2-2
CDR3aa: CASSLGTAITGELFF
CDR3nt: TGTGCCAGCAGCTTGGGGACAGCCATCACCGGGGAGCTGTTTTTT

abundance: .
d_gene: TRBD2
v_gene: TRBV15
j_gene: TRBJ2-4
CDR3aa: CATLEERGAKNIQYF
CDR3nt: TGTGCCACCCTGGAGGAGCGGGGGGCCAAAAACATTCAGTACTTC

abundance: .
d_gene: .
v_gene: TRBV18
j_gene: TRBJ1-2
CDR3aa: CASSPTHTTDYGYTF
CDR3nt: TGTGCCAGCTCACCAACGCACACGACGGACTATGGCTACACCTTC

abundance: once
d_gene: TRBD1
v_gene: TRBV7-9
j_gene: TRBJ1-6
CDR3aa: CASSPLGTGTSPLHF
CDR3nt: TGTGCCAGCAGCCCCCTGGGGACAGGAACTTCACCCCTCCACTTT

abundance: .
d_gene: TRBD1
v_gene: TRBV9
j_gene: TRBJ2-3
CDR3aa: CASSVEGTGGGTDTQYF
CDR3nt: TGTGCCAGCAGCGTCGAGGGGACAGGGGGCGGGACAGATACGCAGTATTTT

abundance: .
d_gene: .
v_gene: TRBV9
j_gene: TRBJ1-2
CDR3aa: CASSAHWGDGYTF
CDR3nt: TGTGCCAGCAGCGCCCACTGGGGAGATGGCTACACCTTC

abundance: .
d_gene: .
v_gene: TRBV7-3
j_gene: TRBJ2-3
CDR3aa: CASSPRPASTDTQYF
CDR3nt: TGTGCCAGCAGCCCCCGTCCTGCGAGCACAGATACGCAGTATTTT

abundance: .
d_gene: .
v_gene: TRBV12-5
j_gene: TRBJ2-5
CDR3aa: CASGLDTALETQYF
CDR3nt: TGTGCTAGTGGTTTGGACACTGCTTTGGAGACCCAGTACTTC

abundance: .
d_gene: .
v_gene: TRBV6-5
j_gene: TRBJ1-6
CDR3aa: CASSFRPSSYNSPLHF
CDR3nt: TGTGCCAGCAGTTTTCGTCCGAGCTCCTATAATTCACCCCTCCACTTT

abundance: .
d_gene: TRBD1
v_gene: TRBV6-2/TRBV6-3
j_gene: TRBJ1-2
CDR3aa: CASSYVTGAVGYTF
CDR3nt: TGTGCCAGCAGTTACGTGACAGGGGCTGTTGGCTACACCTTC

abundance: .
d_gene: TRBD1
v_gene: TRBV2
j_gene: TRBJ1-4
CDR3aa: CASSERGQGFEKLFF
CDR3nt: TGTGCCAGCAGTGAAAGGGGACAGGGATTCGAAAAACTGTTTTTT

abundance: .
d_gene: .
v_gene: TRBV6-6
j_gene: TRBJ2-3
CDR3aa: CASSYRSSVRADTQYF
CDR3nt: TGTGCCAGCAGTTATAGGTCTAGCGTGCGGGCAGATACGCAGTATTTT

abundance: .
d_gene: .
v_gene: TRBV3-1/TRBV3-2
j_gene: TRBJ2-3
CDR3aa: CASSLRLSDTDTQYF
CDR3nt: TGTGCCAGCAGCTTACGGCTTAGCGACACAGATACGCAGTATTTT

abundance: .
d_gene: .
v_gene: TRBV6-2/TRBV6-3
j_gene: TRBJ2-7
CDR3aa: CASSFNKFSTGTSSSYEQYF
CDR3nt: TGTGCCAGCAGCTTCAATAAGTTTTCTACCGGGACTTCCTCCTCCTACGAGCAGTACTTC

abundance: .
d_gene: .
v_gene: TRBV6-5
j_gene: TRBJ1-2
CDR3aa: CASSPLEQSHGYTF
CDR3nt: TGTGCCAGCAGCCCCCTAGAACAAAGCCACGGCTACACCTTC

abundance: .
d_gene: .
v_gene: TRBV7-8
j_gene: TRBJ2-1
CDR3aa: CASAIDSNAPYNEQFF
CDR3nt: TGTGCCAGCGCCATAGATAGCAATGCCCCCTACAATGAGCAGTTCTTC

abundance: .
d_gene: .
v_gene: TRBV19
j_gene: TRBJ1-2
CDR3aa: CASSPKTGRGYTF
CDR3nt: TGTGCCAGTAGTCCAAAGACAGGTCGTGGCTACACCTTC

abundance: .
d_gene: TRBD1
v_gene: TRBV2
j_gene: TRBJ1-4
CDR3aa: CASREGGAGEKLFF
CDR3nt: TGTGCCAGCAGAGAAGGGGGCGCGGGTGAAAAACTGTTTTTT

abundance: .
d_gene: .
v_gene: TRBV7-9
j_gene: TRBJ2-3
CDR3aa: CASSLGPSTDTQYF
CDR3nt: TGTGCCAGCAGCTTAGGACCTAGCACAGATACGCAGTATTTT

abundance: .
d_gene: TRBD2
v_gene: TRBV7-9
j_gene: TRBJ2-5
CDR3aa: CASSFSAGGDQETQYF
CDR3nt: TGTGCCAGCAGCTTTTCTGCGGGGGGCGATCAAGAGACCCAGTACTTC

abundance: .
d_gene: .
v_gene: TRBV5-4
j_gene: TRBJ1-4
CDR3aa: CASSLGGPGDEKLFF
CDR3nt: TGTGCCAGCAGCTTGGGGGGCCCGGGAGATGAAAAACTGTTTTTT

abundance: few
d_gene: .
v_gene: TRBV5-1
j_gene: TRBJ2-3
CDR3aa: CASSFYADTQYF
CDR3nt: TGCGCCAGCAGCTTTTACGCAGATACGCAGTATTTT

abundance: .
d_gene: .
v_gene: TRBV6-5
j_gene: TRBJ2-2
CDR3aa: CASSYSWGENTGELFF
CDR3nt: TGTGCCAGCAGTTACTCGTGGGGGGAGAACACCGGGGAGCTGTTTTTT

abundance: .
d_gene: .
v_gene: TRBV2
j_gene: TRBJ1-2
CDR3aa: CASKFTSGLGYTF
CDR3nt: TGTGCCAGCAAGTTTACCTCAGGGCTTGGCTACACCTTC

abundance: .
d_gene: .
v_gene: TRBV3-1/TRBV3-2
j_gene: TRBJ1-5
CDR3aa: CASSQPEGKGNSNQPQHF
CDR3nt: TGTGCCAGCAGCCAACCCGAGGGGAAGGGGAATAGCAATCAGCCCCAGCATTTT

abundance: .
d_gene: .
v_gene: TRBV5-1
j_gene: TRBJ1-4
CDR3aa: CASSLGRGLREKLFF
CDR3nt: TGCGCCAGCAGCTTGGGGCGGGGGCTAAGGGAAAAACTGTTTTTT

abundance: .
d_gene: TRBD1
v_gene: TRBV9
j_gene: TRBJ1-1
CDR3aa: CASSVRDRGETPTLGLANTEAFF
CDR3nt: TGTGCCAGCAGCGTAAGGGACAGGGGCGAGACTCCGACATTAGGGTTGGCGAACACTGAAGCTTTCTTT

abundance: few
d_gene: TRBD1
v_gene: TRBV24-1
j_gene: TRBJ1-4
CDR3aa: CATSESDLGTGNEKLFF
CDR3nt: TGTGCCACCAGTGAGTCAGACCTTGGGACAGGGAATGAAAAACTGTTTTTT

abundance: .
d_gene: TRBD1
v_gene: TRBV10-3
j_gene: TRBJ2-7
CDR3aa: CAISKTGMGSYEQYF
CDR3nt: TGTGCCATCAGTAAGACAGGGATGGGGTCCTACGAGCAGTACTTC

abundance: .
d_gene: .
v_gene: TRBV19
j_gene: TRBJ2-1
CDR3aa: CASGDFGASNEQFF
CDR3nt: TGTGCCAGTGGGGACTTTGGGGCCAGCAATGAGCAGTTCTTC

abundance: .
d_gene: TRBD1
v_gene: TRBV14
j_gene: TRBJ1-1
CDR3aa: CASSQARGRGTEAFF
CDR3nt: TGTGCCAGCAGCCAAGCCAGGGGGCGAGGCACTGAAGCTTTCTTT

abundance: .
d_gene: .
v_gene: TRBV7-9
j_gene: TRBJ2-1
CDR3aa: CASSLGTGAEQFF
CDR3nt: TGTGCCAGCAGCTTAGGGACGGGTGCTGAGCAGTTCTTC

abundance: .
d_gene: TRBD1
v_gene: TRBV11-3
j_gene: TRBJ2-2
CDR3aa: CASSLDETGLNTGELFF
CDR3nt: TGTGCCAGCAGCTTAGACGAGACAGGGCTGAACACCGGGGAGCTGTTTTTT

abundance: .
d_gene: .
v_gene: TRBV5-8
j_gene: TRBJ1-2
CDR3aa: CASSRRLQGGRYGYTF
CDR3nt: TGTGCCAGCAGCAGACGCTTACAGGGAGGTCGCTATGGCTACACCTTC

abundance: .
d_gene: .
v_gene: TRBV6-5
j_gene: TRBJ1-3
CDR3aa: CASSYSKGNTIYF
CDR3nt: TGTGCCAGCAGTTACTCGAAAGGAAACACCATATATTTT

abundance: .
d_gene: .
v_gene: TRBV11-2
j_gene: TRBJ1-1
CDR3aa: CASSLARALNTEAFF
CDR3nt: TGTGCCAGCAGCTTAGCCAGGGCATTGAACACTGAAGCTTTCTTT

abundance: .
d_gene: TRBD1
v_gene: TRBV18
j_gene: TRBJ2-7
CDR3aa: CASSPGGGQGGLEQYF
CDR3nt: TGTGCCAGCTCACCAGGGGGTGGACAGGGTGGCCTCGAGCAGTACTTC

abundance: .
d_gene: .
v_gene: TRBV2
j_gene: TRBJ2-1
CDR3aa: CASSESWQYNEQFF
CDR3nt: TGTGCCAGCAGTGAGAGCTGGCAGTACAATGAGCAGTTCTTC

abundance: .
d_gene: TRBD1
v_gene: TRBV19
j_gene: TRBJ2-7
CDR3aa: CASSTPLGTVSYEQYF
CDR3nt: TGTGCCAGTAGTACCCCTCTCGGGACAGTCTCCTACGAGCAGTACTTC

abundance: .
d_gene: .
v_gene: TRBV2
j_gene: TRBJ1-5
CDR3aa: CASVSYSNQPQHF
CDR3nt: TGTGCCAGCGTATCTTATAGCAATCAGCCCCAGCATTTT

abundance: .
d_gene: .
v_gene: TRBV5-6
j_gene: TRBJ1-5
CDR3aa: CASSLLTGNQPQHF
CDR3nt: TGTGCCAGCAGCTTGTTAACAGGCAATCAGCCCCAGCATTTT

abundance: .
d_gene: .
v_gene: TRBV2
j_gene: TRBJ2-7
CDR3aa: CASSDMGNEQYF
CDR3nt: TGTGCCAGCAGTGATATGGGGAACGAGCAGTACTTC